The sequence of this T cell receptor (beta chain) was determined in a study of blood T cell repertoires in COVID-19. Germline V gives CDR1 SGHRS, CDR2 YFSETQ. The ends were cut back, 4 bases at V and 4 bases at J, with 11 bases in the middle. CDR3 size: 13 residues. TCRdb keeps only in-frame clones here, not all; method: immunoSEQ multiplex PCR. In the table there are some 97,000 clones, 80% of which are singletons. The origin of this receptor is a woman in her seventies with acute or convalescent COVID-19. This sequence joins TRBV5-1 and TRBJ1-1, with D hard to call. Specimen: peripheral blood. The DNA of the CDR3 is TGCGCCAGCAGCGTTAGCGAGAGCACTGAAGCTTTCTTT. It specifies CASSVSESTEAFF.